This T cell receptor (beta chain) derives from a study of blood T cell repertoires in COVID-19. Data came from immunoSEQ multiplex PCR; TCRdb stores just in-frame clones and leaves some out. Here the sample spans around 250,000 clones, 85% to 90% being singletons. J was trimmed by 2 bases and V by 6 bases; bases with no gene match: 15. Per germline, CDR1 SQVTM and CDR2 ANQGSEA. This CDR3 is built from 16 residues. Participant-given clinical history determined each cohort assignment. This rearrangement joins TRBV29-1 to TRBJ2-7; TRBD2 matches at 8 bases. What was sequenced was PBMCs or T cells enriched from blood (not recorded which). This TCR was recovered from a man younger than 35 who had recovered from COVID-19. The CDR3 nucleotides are TGCAGCGTGTCGACAACCGGGACTAGATCTCCCTACGAGCAGTACTTC. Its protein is CSVSTTGTRSPYEQYF.